The clone carrying this T cell receptor (beta chain) was counted a few times. Germline-derived CDR1 and CDR2 are SGHNT and YYREEE (reference sequence). The CDR3 consists of 17 residues. V gave up 6 bases and J gave up 0 bases; unmatched junction bases: 9. The assay was immunoSEQ multiplex PCR, and TCRdb's table has in-frame clones only and misses some. The sample comprises roughly 250,000 clones, around 89% of which are singletons, and 0.99% rests with the top ten. This entry comes from a study of blood T cell repertoires in COVID-19. The sequenced material came from peripheral blood. This receptor was identified in a woman in her 40s who had recovered from COVID-19. This chain links TRBV5-4 with TRBJ1-6, with 7 bases fitting TRBD1. CDR3 sequence reads: CASTRGGASSYNSPLHF. DNA for the CDR3: TGTGCCAGCACCCGAGGGGGCGCGAGCTCCTATAATTCACCCCTCCACTTT.